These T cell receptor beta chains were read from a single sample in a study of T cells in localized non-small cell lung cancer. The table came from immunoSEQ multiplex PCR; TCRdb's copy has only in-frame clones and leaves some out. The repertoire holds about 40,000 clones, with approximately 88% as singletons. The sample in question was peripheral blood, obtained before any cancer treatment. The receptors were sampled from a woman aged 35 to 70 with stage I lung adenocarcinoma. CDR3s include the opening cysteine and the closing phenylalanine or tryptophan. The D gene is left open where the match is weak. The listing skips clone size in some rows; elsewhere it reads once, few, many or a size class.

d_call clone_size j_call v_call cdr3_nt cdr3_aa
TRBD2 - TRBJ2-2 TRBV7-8 TGTGCCAGCAGCTCTAAAAAACTGACTAGCGGGAGGCTGGGGGTCACCGGGGAGCTGTTTTTT CASSSKKLTSGRLGVTGELFF
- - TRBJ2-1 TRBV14 TGTGCCAGCAGCCAATACCCTAGCCCTATGAAGCAGTTCTTC CASSQYPSPMKQFF
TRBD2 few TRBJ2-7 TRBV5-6 TGTGCCAGCAGCACCGGGTGGGGCGGGAGTAACGAGCAGTACTTC CASSTGWGGSNEQYF
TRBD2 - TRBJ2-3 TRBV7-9 TGTGCCAGCAGCTCAATAGCGGGAGTCACAGATACGCAGTATTTT CASSSIAGVTDTQYF
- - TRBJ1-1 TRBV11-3 TGTGCCAGCAGCTTAATGAGGGGGAGTGGAGCTTTCTTT CASSLMRGSGAFF
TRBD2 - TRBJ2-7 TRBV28 TGTGCCAGCAGGCCACAGGGAAGCGGGAGCGGAGGCGAGCAGTACTTC CASRPQGSGSGGEQYF
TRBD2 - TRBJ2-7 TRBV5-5 TGTGCCAGCAGCCTTAGCGGGTTCGCCTACGAGCAGTACTTC CASSLSGFAYEQYF
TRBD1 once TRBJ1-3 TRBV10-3 TGTGCCATCAGTGAGCCGACAGGGACGTCTGGAAACACCATATATTTT CAISEPTGTSGNTIYF
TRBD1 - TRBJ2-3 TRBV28 TGTGCCAGCAGTTTTCAGGGGGTGGTAGATACGCAGTATTTT CASSFQGVVDTQYF
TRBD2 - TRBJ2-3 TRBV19 TGTGCCAGTAGTATAGGGCTAGCGGGAGTGTTGGATACGCAGTATTTT CASSIGLAGVLDTQYF
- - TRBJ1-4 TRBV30 TGTGCCTGGAGTCCGCGGGGACGAGAGGTAGAAAAACTGTTTTTT CAWSPRGREVEKLFF
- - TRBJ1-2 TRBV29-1 TGCAGCGTTATTCTCGGAAACTATGGCTACACCTTC CSVILGNYGYTF
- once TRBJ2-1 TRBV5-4 TGTGCCTTTTACAAGGCTTCCTCCTACAATGAGCAGTTCTTC CAFYKASSYNEQFF
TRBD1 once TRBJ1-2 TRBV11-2 TGTGCCAGCAGCTTCGGGACAGGGGGCTATGGCTACACCTTC CASSFGTGGYGYTF
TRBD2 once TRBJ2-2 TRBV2 TGTGCCAGCAGTCCCACTAGCGGGAGACACACCGGGGAGCTGTTTTTT CASSPTSGRHTGELFF
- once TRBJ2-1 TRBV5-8 TGTGCCAGCAGCTTGCCCCAGGTTCGGAGCTCCTACAATGAGCAGTTCTTC CASSLPQVRSSYNEQFF
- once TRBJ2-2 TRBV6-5 TGTGCCAGCAAGGGAGGCACGAACACCGGGGAGCTGTTTTTT CASKGGTNTGELFF
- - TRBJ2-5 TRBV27 TGTGCCAGCAGACGGAGCGGCCAAGAGACCCAGTACTTC CASRRSGQETQYF
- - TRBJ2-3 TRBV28 TGTGCCAGCACCCTCGCCCGGGCAGGACTCACAGATACGCAGTATTTT CASTLARAGLTDTQYF
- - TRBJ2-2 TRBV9 TGTGCCAGCAGCCCCGGGACTTTGAACACCGGGGAGCTGTTTTTT CASSPGTLNTGELFF
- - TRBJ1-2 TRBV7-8 TGTGCCAGCAGCTTAGACTATGGCGGCTACACCTTC CASSLDYGGYTF
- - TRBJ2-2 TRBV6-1 TGTGCCAGCAGTGAAGGCTCCCGGGAGCTGTTTTTT CASSEGSRELFF
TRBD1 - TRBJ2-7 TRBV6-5 TGTGCCAGCAGTTTAGGGACAGGGTCCTACGAGCAGTACTTC CASSLGTGSYEQYF
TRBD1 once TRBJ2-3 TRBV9 TGTGCCAGCAGCGTACTCACAGGGGGAGATACGCAGTATTTT CASSVLTGGDTQYF
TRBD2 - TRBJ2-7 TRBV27 TGTGCCAGCAGTTTACTCTTAGACGGCGGGAGTGACGACGAGCAGTACTTC CASSLLLDGGSDDEQYF
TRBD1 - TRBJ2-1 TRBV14 TGTGCCAGCAGCCCCCGACAGGGAATCAATGAGCAGTTCTTC CASSPRQGINEQFF
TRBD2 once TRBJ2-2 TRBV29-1 TGCAGCGTGGGGAGGGAGGTCACCGGGGAGCTGTTTTTT CSVGREVTGELFF
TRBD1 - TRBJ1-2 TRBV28 TGTGCCAGCAGTCCCGGGACAGTCGACTGGGGCTACACCTTC CASSPGTVDWGYTF
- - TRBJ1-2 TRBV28 TGTGCCAGCAGTTTAGAGGGTAACGGCTACACCTTC CASSLEGNGYTF
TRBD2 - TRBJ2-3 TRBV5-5 TGTGCCAGCAGCCCCACTAGCGGGAGGGAAGATACGCAGTATTTT CASSPTSGREDTQYF
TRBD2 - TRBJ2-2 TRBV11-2 TGTGCCAGCAGCTCTACCGGGACTACCCTAGGGGGGGAGCTGTTTTTT CASSSTGTTLGGELFF
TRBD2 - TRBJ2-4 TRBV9 TGTGCCAGCAGCGCGGGACTAGCGGGAGCTGTCGTGGACATTCAGTACTTC CASSAGLAGAVVDIQYF
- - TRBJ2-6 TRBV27 TGTGCCAGCAGTTTTTCACCCGGCCGCCCTGGGGCCAACGTCCTGACTTTC CASSFSPGRPGANVLTF
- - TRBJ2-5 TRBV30 TGTGCCTGCTCCTTGAACATCCCCGGGACCCAGTACTTC CACSLNIPGTQYF
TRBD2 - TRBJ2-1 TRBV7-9 TGTGCCAGCGAATGGGGGGGTACCGAGCAGTTCTTC CASEWGGTEQFF
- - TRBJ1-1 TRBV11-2 TGTGCCAGCAGCTTAGTCGTCGACACTGAAGCTTTCTTT CASSLVVDTEAFF
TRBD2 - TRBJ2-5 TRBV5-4 TGTGCCAGCAGCCTGGGGACTAGCGGGATAGGGAGGGACCAAGAGACCCAGTACTTC CASSLGTSGIGRDQETQYF
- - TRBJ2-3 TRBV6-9 TGTGCCAGCCAAGGGAAGGGAGGGGGTGGCACAGATACGCAGTATTTT CASQGKGGGGTDTQYF
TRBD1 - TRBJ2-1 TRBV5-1 TGCGCCAGCAGCTTGGACCCTACAGGGGCGGATGAGCAGTTCTTC CASSLDPTGADEQFF
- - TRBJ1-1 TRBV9 TGTGCCAGCAGCGTAGGAGGGGTGGGCACTGAAGCTTTCTTT CASSVGGVGTEAFF
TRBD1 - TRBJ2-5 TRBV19 TGTGCCAGTACCACCAGGGACAGACAAGAGACCCAGTACTTC CASTTRDRQETQYF
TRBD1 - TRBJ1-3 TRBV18 TGTGCCAGCTCACCAACGACAGGGTCCCCCTCTGGAAACACCATATATTTT CASSPTTGSPSGNTIYF
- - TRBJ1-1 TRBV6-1 TGTGCCAGCAGCCACCTTCTGAACACTGAAGCTTTCTTT CASSHLLNTEAFF
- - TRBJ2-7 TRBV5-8 TGTGCCAGCAAACAGGGCCGTACCTACGAGCAGTACTTC CASKQGRTYEQYF
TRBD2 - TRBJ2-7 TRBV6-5 TGTGCCAGCAGACTAGCGGGGAACTCCTACGAGCAGTACTTC CASRLAGNSYEQYF
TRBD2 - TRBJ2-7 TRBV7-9 TGTGCCAGCAGCTCTTCCCGGCTAGCGGGAGTCTCCTACGAGCAGTACTTC CASSSSRLAGVSYEQYF
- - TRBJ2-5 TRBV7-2 TGTGCCAGCAGCTTAGTTCGGTCAGGAGGTGAGACCCAGTACTTC CASSLVRSGGETQYF
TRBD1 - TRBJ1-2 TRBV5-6 TGTGCCAGCAGCTCAGGCGCCGGGACAGGCTATGGCTACACCTTC CASSSGAGTGYGYTF
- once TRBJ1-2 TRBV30 TGTGCCTGGAGTGTTTGGGGGGGTGGCTACACCTTC CAWSVWGGGYTF
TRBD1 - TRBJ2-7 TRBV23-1 TGCGCCACCCCAACGCCCAGCCGGGACAGGTTTTACTTC CATPTPSRDRFYF
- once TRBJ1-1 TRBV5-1 TGCGCCAGCAGCTTGGTTTCAGAGAACACTGAAGCTTTCTTT CASSLVSENTEAFF
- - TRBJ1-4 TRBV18 TGTGCCAGCTCTCTTAGACAGGCCCGGGATGAAAAACTGTTTTTT CASSLRQARDEKLFF
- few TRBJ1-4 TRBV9 TGTGCCAGCAGCGGGAGTAATGAAAAACTGTTTTTT CASSGSNEKLFF
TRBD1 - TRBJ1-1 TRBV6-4 TGTGCCAGCAGTGATACAGGGGGTAACACTGAAGCTTTCTTT CASSDTGGNTEAFF